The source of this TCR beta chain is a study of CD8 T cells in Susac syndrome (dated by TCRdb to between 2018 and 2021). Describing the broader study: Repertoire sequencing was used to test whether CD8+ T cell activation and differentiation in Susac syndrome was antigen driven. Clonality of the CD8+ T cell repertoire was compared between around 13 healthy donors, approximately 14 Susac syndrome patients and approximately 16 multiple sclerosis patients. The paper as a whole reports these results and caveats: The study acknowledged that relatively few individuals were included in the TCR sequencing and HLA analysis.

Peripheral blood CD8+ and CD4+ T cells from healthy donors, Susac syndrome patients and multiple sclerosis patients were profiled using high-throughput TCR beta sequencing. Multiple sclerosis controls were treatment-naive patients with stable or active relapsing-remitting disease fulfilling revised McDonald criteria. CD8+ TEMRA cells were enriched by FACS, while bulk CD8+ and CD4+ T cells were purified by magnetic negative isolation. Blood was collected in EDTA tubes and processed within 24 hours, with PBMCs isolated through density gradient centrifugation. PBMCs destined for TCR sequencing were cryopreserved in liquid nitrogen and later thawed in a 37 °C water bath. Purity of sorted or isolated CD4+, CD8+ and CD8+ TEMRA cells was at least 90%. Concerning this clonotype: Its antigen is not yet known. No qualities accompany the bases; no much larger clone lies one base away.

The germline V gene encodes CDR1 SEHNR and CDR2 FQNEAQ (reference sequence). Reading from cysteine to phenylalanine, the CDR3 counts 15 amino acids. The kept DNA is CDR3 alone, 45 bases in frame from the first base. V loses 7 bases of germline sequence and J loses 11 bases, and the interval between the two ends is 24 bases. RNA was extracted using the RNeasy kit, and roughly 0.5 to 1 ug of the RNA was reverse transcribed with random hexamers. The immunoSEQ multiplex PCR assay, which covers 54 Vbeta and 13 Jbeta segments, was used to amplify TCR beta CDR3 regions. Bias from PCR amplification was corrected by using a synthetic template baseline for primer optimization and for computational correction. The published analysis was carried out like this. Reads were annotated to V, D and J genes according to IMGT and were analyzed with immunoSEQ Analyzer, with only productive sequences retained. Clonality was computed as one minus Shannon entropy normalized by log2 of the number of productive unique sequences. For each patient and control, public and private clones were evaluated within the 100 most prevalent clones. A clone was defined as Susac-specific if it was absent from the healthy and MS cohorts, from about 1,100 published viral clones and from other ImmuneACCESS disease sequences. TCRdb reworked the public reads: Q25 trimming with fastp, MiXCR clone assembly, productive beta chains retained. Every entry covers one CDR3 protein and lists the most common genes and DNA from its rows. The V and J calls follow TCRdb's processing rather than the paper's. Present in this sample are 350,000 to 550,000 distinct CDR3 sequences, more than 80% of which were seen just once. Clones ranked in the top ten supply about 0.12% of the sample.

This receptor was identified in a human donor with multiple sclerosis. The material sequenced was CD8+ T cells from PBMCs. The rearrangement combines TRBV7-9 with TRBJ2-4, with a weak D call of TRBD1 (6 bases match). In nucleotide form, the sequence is TGTGCCAGCAACACTTTACCAGGGGCGATAGACGTTCAGTACTTC. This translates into CASNTLPGAIDVQYF.